This TCR beta chain was retrieved from a study of CD8 T cells in Susac syndrome. RNA, at about 0.45 to 1 ug, was reverse transcribed with random hexamers. TCRdb re-called the immunoSEQ multiplex PCR reads with MiXCR, one entry per CDR3 protein. Here the sample spans some 100,000 distinct CDR3 sequences, approximately 95% being singletons. Concerning this clonotype itself: What it binds is not known.

Study-wide results and caveats: In Susac syndrome, CD8+ expansion was highest in TEMRA and active disease.

V was pared by 4 bases and J by 6 bases, with 12 bases of the junction left unmatched. The CDR3 runs 16 residues. The sequencing sample was made of CD8+ T cells from PBMCs. J is TRBJ2-1 and V is TRBV12-3 or TRBV12-4, with 7 bases lining up with TRBD2. The receptor was isolated from a human donor with Susac syndrome. The CDR3 sequence is CASSWQGSGVLNEQFF. CDR3 nucleotides: TGTGCCAGCAGTTGGCAAGGGAGCGGGGTCCTCAATGAGCAGTTCTTC.